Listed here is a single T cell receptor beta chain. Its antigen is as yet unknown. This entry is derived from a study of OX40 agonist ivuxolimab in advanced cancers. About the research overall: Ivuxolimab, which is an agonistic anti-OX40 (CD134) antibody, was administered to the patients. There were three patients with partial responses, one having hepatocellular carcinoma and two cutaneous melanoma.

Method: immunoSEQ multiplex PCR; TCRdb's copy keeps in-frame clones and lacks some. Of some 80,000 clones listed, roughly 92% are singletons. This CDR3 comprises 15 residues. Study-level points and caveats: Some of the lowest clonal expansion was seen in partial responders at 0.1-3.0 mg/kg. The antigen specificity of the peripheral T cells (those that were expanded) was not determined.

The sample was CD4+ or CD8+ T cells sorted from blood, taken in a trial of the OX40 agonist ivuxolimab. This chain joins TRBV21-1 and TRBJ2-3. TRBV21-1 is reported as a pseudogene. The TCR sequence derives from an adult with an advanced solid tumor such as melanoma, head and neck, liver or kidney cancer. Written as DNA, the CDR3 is TGTGCCAGCAGTTACAGGACTTACGGGGCAGATACGCAGTATTTT. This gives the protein CASSYRTYGADTQYF.